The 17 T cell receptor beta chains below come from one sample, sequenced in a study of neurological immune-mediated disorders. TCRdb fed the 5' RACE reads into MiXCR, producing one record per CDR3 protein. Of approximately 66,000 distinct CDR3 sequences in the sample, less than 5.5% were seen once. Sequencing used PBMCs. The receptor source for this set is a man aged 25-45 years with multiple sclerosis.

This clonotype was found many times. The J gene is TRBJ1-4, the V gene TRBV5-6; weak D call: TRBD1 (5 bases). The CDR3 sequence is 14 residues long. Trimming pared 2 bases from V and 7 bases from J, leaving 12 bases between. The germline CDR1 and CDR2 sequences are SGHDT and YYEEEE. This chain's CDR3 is CASSFRDGGEKLFF. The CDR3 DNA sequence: TGTGCCAGCAGCTTCCGGGACGGGGGTGAAAAACTGTTTTTT.

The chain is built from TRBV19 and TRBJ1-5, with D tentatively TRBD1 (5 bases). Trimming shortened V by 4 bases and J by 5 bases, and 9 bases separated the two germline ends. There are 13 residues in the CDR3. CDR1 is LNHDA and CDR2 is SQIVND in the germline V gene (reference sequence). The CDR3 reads CASSTQGHQPQHF. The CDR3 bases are TGTGCCAGTAGTACTCAGGGCCATCAGCCCCAGCATTTT.

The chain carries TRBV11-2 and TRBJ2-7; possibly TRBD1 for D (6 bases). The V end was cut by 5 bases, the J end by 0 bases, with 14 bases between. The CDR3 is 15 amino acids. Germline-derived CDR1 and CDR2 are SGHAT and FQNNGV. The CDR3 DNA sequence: TGTGCCAGCAGCCTTCCAGGGGCCAGCTCCTACGAGCAGTACGTC. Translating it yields CASSLPGASSYEQYV.

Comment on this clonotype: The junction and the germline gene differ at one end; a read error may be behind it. The CDR3 here is CASRDSYNSPLNF. The CDR3 DNA is TGTGCCTCCCGGGACTCCTATAATTCACCCCTCAACTTT. V usage is TRBV10-3 and J usage is TRBJ1-6, with D perhaps TRBD1 (5 bases). Germline lookup yields CDR1 ENHRY and CDR2 SYGVKD. The CDR3 consists of 13 residues.

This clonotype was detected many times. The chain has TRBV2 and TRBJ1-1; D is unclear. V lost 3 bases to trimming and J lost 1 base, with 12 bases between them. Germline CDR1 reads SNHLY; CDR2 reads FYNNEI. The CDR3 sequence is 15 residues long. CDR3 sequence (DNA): TGTGCCAGCAGTGATCCCCCATCAGGGAACACTGAAGCTTTCTTT. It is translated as CASSDPPSGNTEAFF.

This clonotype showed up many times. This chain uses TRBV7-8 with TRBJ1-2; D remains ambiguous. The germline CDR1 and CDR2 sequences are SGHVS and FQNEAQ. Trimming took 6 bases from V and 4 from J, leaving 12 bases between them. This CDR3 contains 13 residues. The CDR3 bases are TGTGCCAGCAGTTTCCAAGGGAGCTATGGCTACACCTTC. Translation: CASSFQGSYGYTF.

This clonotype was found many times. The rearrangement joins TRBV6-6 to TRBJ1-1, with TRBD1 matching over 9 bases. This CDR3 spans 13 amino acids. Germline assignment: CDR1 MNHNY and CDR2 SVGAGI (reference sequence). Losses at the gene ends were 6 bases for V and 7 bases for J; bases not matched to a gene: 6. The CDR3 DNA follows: TGTGCCAGCAGCCTACAGGGGGCAGGTGAAGCTTTCTTT. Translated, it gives CASSLQGAGEAFF.

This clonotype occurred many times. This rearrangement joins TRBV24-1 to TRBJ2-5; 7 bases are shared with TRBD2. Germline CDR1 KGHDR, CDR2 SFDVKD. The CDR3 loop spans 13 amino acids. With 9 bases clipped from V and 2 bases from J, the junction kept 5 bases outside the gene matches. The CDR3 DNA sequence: TGTGCCACCTCCGGGGGGAGTCAAGAGACCCAGTACTTC. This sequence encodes CATSGGSQETQYF.

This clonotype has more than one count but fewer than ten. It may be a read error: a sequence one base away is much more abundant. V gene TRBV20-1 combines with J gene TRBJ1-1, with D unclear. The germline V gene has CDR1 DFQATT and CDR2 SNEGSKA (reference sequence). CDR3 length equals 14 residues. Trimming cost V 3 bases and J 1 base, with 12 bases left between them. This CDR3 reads CSASLPERNTEAFF. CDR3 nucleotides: TGCAGTGCTAGCCTCCCGGAAAGGAACACTGAAGCTTTCTTT.

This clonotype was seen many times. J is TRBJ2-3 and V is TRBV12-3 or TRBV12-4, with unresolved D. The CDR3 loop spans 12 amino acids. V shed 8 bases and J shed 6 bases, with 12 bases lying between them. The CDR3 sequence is CASSLNPDTQYF. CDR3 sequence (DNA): TGTGCCAGCTCACTCAACCCGGATACGCAGTATTTT.

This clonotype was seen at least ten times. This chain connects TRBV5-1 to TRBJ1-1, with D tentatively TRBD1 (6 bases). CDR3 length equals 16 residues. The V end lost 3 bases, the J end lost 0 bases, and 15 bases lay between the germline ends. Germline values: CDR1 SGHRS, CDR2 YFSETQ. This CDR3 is CASSSRDTDMNTEAFF. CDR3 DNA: TGCGCCAGCAGCTCCCGGGACACCGACATGAACACTGAAGCTTTCTTT.

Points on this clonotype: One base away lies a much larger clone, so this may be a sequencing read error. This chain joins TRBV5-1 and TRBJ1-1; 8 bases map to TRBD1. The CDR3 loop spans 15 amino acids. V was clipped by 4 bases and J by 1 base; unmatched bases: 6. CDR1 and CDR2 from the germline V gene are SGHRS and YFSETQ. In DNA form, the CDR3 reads TGCGCCAGCAGCCCGTACAGGGGGAAGAACACTGAAGCTTTCTTT. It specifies CASSPYRGKNTEAFF.

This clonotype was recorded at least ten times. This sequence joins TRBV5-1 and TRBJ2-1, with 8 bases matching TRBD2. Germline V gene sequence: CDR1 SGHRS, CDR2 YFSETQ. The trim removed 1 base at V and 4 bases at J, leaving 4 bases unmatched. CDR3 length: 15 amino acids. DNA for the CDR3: TGCGCCAGCAGCTTGAGAGCGGGGGAATACAATGAGCAGTTCTTC. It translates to CASSLRAGEYNEQFF.

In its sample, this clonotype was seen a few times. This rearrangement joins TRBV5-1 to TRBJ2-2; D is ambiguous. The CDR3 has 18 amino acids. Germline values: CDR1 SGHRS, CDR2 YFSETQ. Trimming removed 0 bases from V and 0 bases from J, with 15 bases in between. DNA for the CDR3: TGCGCCAGCAGCTTGGGTATCTCATCCCGCTCGAACACCGGGGAGCTGTTTTTT. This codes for CASSLGISSRSNTGELFF.

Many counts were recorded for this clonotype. The CDR3: CASSQVGLAGRTDTQYF. The CDR3 bases are TGTGCCAGCAGCCAAGTCGGACTAGCGGGGCGCACAGATACGCAGTATTTT. The chain is built from TRBV3-1 and TRBJ2-3; 12 bases line up with TRBD2. CDR3 length equals 17 residues. The V gene end was trimmed by 1 base and the J gene end by 1 base; junction bases not matched to a gene: 3. From germline, CDR1 is LGHDT and CDR2 YNNKEL (reference sequence).

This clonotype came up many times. In DNA form, the CDR3 reads TGTGCCAGCAGCGAAAAAAGCGGGGCCGGGACAGATACGCAGTATTTT. Amino acids: CASSEKSGAGTDTQYF. The genes are TRBV7-8 and TRBJ2-3, with TRBD2 matching over 7 bases. The CDR3 loop spans 16 amino acids. Germline V gives CDR1 SGHVS, CDR2 FQNEAQ. The ends lost 5 bases at V and 3 bases at J; junction bases unmatched: 11.

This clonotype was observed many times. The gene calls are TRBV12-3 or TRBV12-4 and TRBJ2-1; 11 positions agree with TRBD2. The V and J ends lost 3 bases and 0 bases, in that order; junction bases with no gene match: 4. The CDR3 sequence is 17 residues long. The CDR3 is CASSLSSGGISYNEQFF. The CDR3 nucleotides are TGTGCCAGCAGTTTGTCTAGCGGGGGGATCTCCTACAATGAGCAGTTCTTC.